One and the same sample provided the 12 T cell receptor beta chains below, sequenced in a study of blood T cell repertoires in COVID-19. Clones were read by immunoSEQ multiplex PCR, and TCRdb kept only the in-frame ones, dropping some. The sample lists some 33,000 clones; around 90% were seen once. Material for sequencing was peripheral blood. The receptors stem from a human donor in a cohort sampled during active COVID-19.

The CDR3 DNA follows: TGTGCCAGTAGTACCGTTACCGGGACAGACAACTATGGCTACACCTTC. Translated: CASSTVTGTDNYGYTF. This chain connects TRBV19 to TRBJ1-2; 7 bases agree with TRBD1. J lost 2 bases, V lost 4 bases, and 10 bases had no gene match. Germline V gene sequence: CDR1 LNHDA, CDR2 SQIVND (reference sequence). The CDR3 loop spans 16 amino acids.

This chain connects TRBV6-5 to TRBJ1-2; TRBD1 is a possible D gene (5 bases). The CDR3 loop spans 12 amino acids. CDR1 and CDR2 from the germline V gene are MNHEY and SVGAGI. V lost 7 bases, J lost 7 bases, and 13 bases lay in between. The CDR3 loop reads CASNQGDIGYTF. The CDR3 nucleotides are TGTGCCAGCAATCAGGGTGATATTGGCTACACCTTC.

This rearrangement joins TRBV29-1 to TRBJ2-1; 10 bases agree with TRBD2. With V trimmed by 3 bases and J by 6 bases, 11 bases remained unmatched. The CDR3 has 16 amino acids. From germline, CDR1 is SQVTM and CDR2 ANQGSEA. The CDR3 coding sequence is TGCAGCGTTGAGAGGGGCCCTAGCGGGAGATTCAATGAGCAGTTCTTC. It yields the protein CSVERGPSGRFNEQFF.

V and J are TRBV6-6 and TRBJ1-1; D is ambiguous. The germline gives CDR1 MNHNY, CDR2 SVGAGI (reference sequence). Trimming removed 4 bases from V and 3 bases from J, with 12 bases in between. The CDR3 length is 14 residues. The CDR3 nucleotides are TGTGCCAGCAGTTCGCTAATCGATCACACTGAAGCTTTCTTT. It encodes CASSSLIDHTEAFF.

This clone appeared a single time. CDR3 loop: CAWEQRPSSTDTQYF. CDR3 nucleotide sequence: TGTGCCTGGGAACAGAGACCTTCTAGCACAGATACGCAGTATTTT. V gene TRBV30 combines with J gene TRBJ2-3; D not certain. Per the germline V gene, CDR1 is GTSNPN and CDR2 is SVGIG (reference sequence). This CDR3 contains 15 residues. The V end lost 5 bases, the J end lost 0 bases, and 15 bases lay between the germline ends.

The chain links TRBV6-1 to TRBJ1-2; D not resolved. Looked up from germline, CDR1 is MNHNS and CDR2 is SASEGT. CDR3 length equals 15 residues. Between the trimmed V and J ends, which lost 1 base and 4 bases, there was a span of 13 bases. The CDR3 loop reads CASSEVTPPGYGYTF. In nucleotides, the CDR3 is TGTGCCAGCAGTGAAGTTACTCCCCCAGGCTATGGCTACACCTTC.

The chain employs TRBV9 and TRBJ2-1; no clear D. Trimming pared 0 bases from V and 5 bases from J, leaving 12 bases between. CDR1 is SGDLS and CDR2 is YYNGEE in the germline V gene. The CDR3 runs to 15 residues. Here the CDR3 reads CASSVVLPPNNEQFF. DNA of the CDR3: TGTGCCAGCAGCGTAGTTCTCCCCCCTAACAATGAGCAGTTCTTC. Full variable domain (remainder filled in from reference TRBV9 and TRBJ2-1): DSGVTQTPKHLITATGQRVTLRCSPRSGDLSVYWYQQSLDQGLQFLIQYYNGEERAKGNILERFSAQQFPDLHSELNLSSLELGDSALYFCASSVVLPPNNEQFFGPGTRLTVL.

The chain combines TRBV10-3 with TRBJ2-6, with D unclear. Trimming took off 3 bases at V and 4 bases at J, with 16 bases between the two ends. CDR3 length equals 17 residues. Germline lookup yields CDR1 ENHRY and CDR2 SYGVKD. The CDR3 sequence is CAISDFMPGSGANVLTF. CDR3 in DNA: TGTGCCATCAGTGACTTTATGCCAGGTTCCGGGGCCAACGTCCTGACTTTC.

DNA for the CDR3: TGTGCCAGCAGTGAAGCATTCTCAGAGACCCAGTACTTC. Its translation is CASSEAFSETQYF. The V and J genes are TRBV6-1 and TRBJ2-5; D call uncertain. With 0 bases removed from V and 4 bases from J, the gap between germline ends came to 6 bases. Germline CDR1 reads MNHNS; CDR2 reads SASEGT. The CDR3 is 13 residues long.

This clone was picked up one time. V is TRBV6-2 or TRBV6-3 and J is TRBJ1-2; tentative D call: TRBD1 (6 bases). Germline-derived CDR1 and CDR2 are MNHEY and SVGEGT. Trimming pared 5 bases from V and 0 bases from J, leaving 25 bases between. This CDR3 has 19 amino acids. DNA of the CDR3: TGTGCCAGCAGTCCCAGCCACTTCAGGGGAGAGCCAGCTAACTATGGCTACACCTTC. Amino acids: CASSPSHFRGEPANYGYTF.

This clone appeared a few times. The rearrangement links TRBV5-1 to TRBJ1-3; D perhaps matches TRBD1 (6 bases). V was trimmed by 0 bases and J by 1 base, leaving 14 bases between them. Germline V CDR1 and CDR2: SGHRS, YFSETQ. CDR3 size: 17 residues. Written as DNA, the CDR3 is TGCGCCAGCAGCTTGGAACAAATAACAGGGTCTGGAAACACCATATATTTT. It yields the protein CASSLEQITGSGNTIYF.

The chain uses TRBV18 and TRBJ2-3, with D perhaps matching TRBD2 (6 bases). The CDR3 is 14 residues long. The germline V gene encodes CDR1 KGHSH and CDR2 LQKENI. V dropped 1 base and J dropped 1 base, with 6 bases sitting between them. CDR3 nucleotide sequence: TGTGCCAGCTCACCACTAGCGGGCACAGATACGCAGTATTTT. It is translated as CASSPLAGTDTQYF.